The 11 T cell receptor beta chains reported below all come from one sample, sequenced in a study of cytomegalovirus exposure and HLA in healthy donors. PCR was performed using 60 Vbeta and 13 Jbeta primers. Some clones are missing from TCRdb's copy, which holds only in-frame ones; the method was immunoSEQ multiplex PCR. The data show 130,000 to 150,000 clones, 70% to 80% seen once. Sequenced input: PBMCs. These receptors were collected from a man between 18 and 29 years old in good health and CMV-seronegative.

This sequence joins TRBV28 and TRBJ1-2; D is possibly TRBD1 (5 bases). This CDR3 contains 14 residues. The germline V gene has CDR1 MDHEN and CDR2 SYDVKM. V lost 7 bases and J 1 base, leaving 13 bases between the germline ends. DNA of the CDR3: TGTGCCAGCAATAGACAGAACCTTAACTATGGCTACACCTTC. Encoded protein: CASNRQNLNYGYTF.

This clone turned up a few times. V gene TRBV28 combines with J gene TRBJ1-5, with a weak D call TRBD1 (5 bases). Germline V gives CDR1 MDHEN, CDR2 SYDVKM. V lost 0 bases, J lost 4 bases, and 7 bases lay in between. The CDR3 totals 14 residues. The CDR3 is CASSLWGGNQPQHF. The CDR3 DNA reads as TGTGCCAGCAGTTTATGGGGGGGGAATCAGCCCCAGCATTTT.

The V and J genes are TRBV16 and TRBJ1-1; D is ambiguous. With 1 base removed from V and 11 bases from J, the gap between germline ends came to 14 bases. The CDR3 runs to 13 residues. Germline-derived CDR1 and CDR2 are KGHSY and FQNENV. CDR3 residues: CASSQLRATDAFF. CDR3 in DNA: TGTGCCAGCAGCCAATTGCGGGCCACCGATGCTTTCTTT.

V usage is TRBV7-9 and J usage is TRBJ1-6; tentatively, D is TRBD1 (5 bases). The germline gives CDR1 SEHNR, CDR2 FQNEAQ (reference sequence). Trimming removed 7 bases at V and 10 bases at J, with 17 bases between. This CDR3 spans 14 amino acids. The CDR3, as DNA: TGTGCCAGCACAGGGCTCGCGGCGAGGTCACCCCTCCACTTT. Amino acids: CASTGLAARSPLHF.

This clone is categorized as medium-sized. The J gene is TRBJ1-4, the V gene TRBV5-1; D gene ambiguous. Germline-derived CDR1 and CDR2 are SGHRS and YFSETQ. The CDR3 sequence is 14 residues long. Trimming took off 9 bases at V and 6 bases at J, with 18 bases between the two ends. CDR3 sequence: CATSSGRADEKLFF. CDR3 in DNA: TGCGCCACCTCATCTGGGAGGGCCGATGAAAAACTGTTTTTT.

The rearrangement joins TRBV19 to TRBJ1-1, with a weak D call TRBD1 (6 bases). The CDR3 consists of 15 residues. Looked up from germline, CDR1 is LNHDA and CDR2 is SQIVND (reference sequence). V shed 4 bases and J shed 1 base, with 13 bases lying between them. The CDR3 protein is CASSNLGQTNTEAFF. In nucleotides, the CDR3 is TGTGCCAGTAGTAACTTGGGACAAACGAACACTGAAGCTTTCTTT.

This clone was detected only a few times. The genes are TRBV4-2 and TRBJ1-2; D possibly corresponds to TRBD1 (5 bases). The germline CDR1 and CDR2 sequences are LGHNA and YNFKEQ. V lost 0 bases, J lost 7 bases, and 15 bases lay in between. The CDR3 has 15 amino acids. The CDR3 DNA reads as TGTGCCAGCAGCCAAGAGTCTGGCAGGGAGGGTGGCTACACCTTC. It is translated as CASSQESGREGGYTF.

The chain has TRBV7-2 and TRBJ2-2; no clear D gene. The CDR3 spans 14 residues. Trimming cost V 5 bases and J 7 bases, with 14 bases left between them. The germline CDR1 and CDR2 sequences are SGHTA and FQGNSA. CDR3 nucleotide sequence: TGTGCCAGCAGCCCGGGTCTTCTCGGCGGGGAGCTGTTTTTT. Its translation is CASSPGLLGGELFF.

Only one count was recorded for this clone. This sequence joins TRBV11-3 and TRBJ2-7, with D maybe TRBD1 (5 bases). This CDR3 is built from 15 residues. The germline gives CDR1 SGHNT, CDR2 YENEEA. Trimming pared 4 bases from V and 0 bases from J, leaving 13 bases between. The DNA for the CDR3 is TGTGCCAGCAGCTCCAGGGTTACGGGCTCCTACGAGCAGTACTTC. It yields the protein CASSSRVTGSYEQYF.

The V and J genes are TRBV28 and TRBJ1-4, with 7 nucleotides matching TRBD1. CDR1 and CDR2 (germline): MDHEN, SYDVKM. There are 15 residues in the CDR3. The trim removed 3 bases at V and 5 bases at J, leaving 6 bases unmatched. CDR3 nucleotide sequence: TGTGCCAGCAGTTTTCTGGCAGGGGGGAATGAAAAACTGTTTTTT. Protein sequence: CASSFLAGGNEKLFF.

The genes are TRBV7-8 and TRBJ1-5; D is ambiguous. The germline V and J ends were trimmed by 0 bases and 4 bases, with 22 bases remaining between them. CDR1 SGHVS and CDR2 FQNEAQ come from the germline V gene. This CDR3 is 19 amino acids long. CDR3 DNA sequence: TGTGCCAGCAGCTTAGCGCCCAACCTACCGGGGTACCCTAATCAGCCCCAGCATTTT. Residues: CASSLAPNLPGYPNQPQHF.